A single sample gave rise to the 22 T cell receptor beta chains below, sequenced in a study of blood T cells in healthy people across ages. A second about 7 to 11 cycle PCR used barcoded and J-beta primers. TCRdb reprocessed the 5' RACE reads with MiXCR, giving one entry per CDR3 protein. The sample has roughly 800,000 distinct CDR3 sequences, about 25% seen once; the top ten hold approximately 4%. This sample was shared with a second study, whose subject was T cells of mothers and their children.

The sample consisted of blood. The origin of the receptors is a boy younger than 18 in good health.

This clonotype has only a few counts. This rearrangement joins TRBV7-9 to TRBJ2-3, with 9 positions matching TRBD2. The CDR3 is 15 amino acids. Germline V gene data show CDR1 as SEHNR and CDR2 as FQNEAQ (reference sequence). After removal of 5 bases from V and 1 base from J, the junction contained 4 bases not matched to a gene. In nucleotides, the CDR3 is TGTGCCAGCAGCGTTGCTAGCGGGGGCACAGATACGCAGTATTTT. Translating gives CASSVASGGTDTQYF.

The chain uses TRBV20-1 and TRBJ1-4; D is ambiguous. V lost 6 bases and J 5 bases, leaving 16 bases between the germline ends. CDR1 and CDR2 (germline): DFQATT, SNEGSKA (reference sequence). The CDR3 totals 14 residues. CDR3 DNA sequence: TGCAGTGCGGAGGCGGGTGGCCCAAATGAAAAACTGTTTTTT. It specifies CSAEAGGPNEKLFF.

This clonotype was found a few times. The rearrangement links TRBV7-3 to TRBJ2-4; TRBD1 is a possible D gene (7 bases). The germline V and J ends were trimmed by 0 bases and 6 bases, with 12 bases remaining between them. The V gene's germline CDR1 is SGHTA and CDR2 FQGTGA. The CDR3 has 15 residues. CDR3 coding DNA: TGTGCCAGCAGCTTAACGGGGGGACAGTTAAACATTCAGTACTTC. Its protein product is CASSLTGGQLNIQYF.

This clonotype was counted only a few times. The rearrangement uses TRBV9 and TRBJ2-5; 7 bases fit TRBD2. The germline gives CDR1 SGDLS, CDR2 YYNGEE. This CDR3 is built from 15 residues. The CDR3 DNA is TGTGGCGTCTCGGGCGGGGGTAGACCACAAGAGACCCAGTACTTC. This translates into CGVSGGGRPQETQYF. Using reference TRBV9 and TRBJ2-5 for the parts outside the CDR3, the full variable domain is DSGVTQTPKHLITATGQRVTLRCSPRSGDLSVYWYQQSLDQGLQFLIQYYNGEERAKGNILERFSAQQFPDLHSELNLSSLELGDSALYFCGVSGGGRPQETQYFGPGTRLLVL.

This clonotype was picked up a small number of times. For the CDR3, the DNA is TGTGCCAGCAGTGGTACAGGGGACGGAAACACCATATATTTT. This encodes CASSGTGDGNTIYF. The rearrangement uses TRBV7-2 and TRBJ1-3; TRBD1 matches 7 bases. With V trimmed by 6 bases and J by 4 bases, 6 bases remained unmatched. Germline CDR1 is SGHTA and CDR2 is FQGNSA. This CDR3 has 14 amino acids.

A few counts support this clonotype. The chain joins TRBV5-1 to TRBJ2-1; 9 positions match TRBD1. TRBJ2-5 matches the DNA end more closely, so the J call is doubtful. Germline-derived CDR1 and CDR2 are SGHRS and YFSETQ. The CDR3 runs 14 residues. In DNA, the CDR3 is TGCGCCAGCAGCTGGCCGGACAGGGGAGAGACCCAGTACTTC. Protein product: CASSWPDRGETQYF.

J is TRBJ2-3 and V is TRBV11-1, with 8 positions matching TRBD1. Per germline, CDR1 SGHAT and CDR2 FQDESV (reference sequence). The V gene end was trimmed by 6 bases and the J gene end by 0 bases; junction bases not matched to a gene: 5. The CDR3 spans 15 residues. CDR3 amino acids: CASRDRVASTDTQYF. The CDR3 nucleotides read TGTGCCAGCAGGGACAGGGTGGCTAGCACAGATACGCAGTATTTT.

The sample holds one count of this clonotype. The V call is TRBV6-1, the J call TRBJ2-5; D ambiguous. The CDR3 is made up of 14 amino acids. Trimming shortened V by 11 bases and J by 1 base, and 17 bases separated the two germline ends. Germline loops: CDR1 MNHNS, CDR2 SASEGT. In DNA, the CDR3 is TGTGCCGGTCACCAACAGCGCGCCCAAGAGACCCAGTACTTC. Its protein product is CAGHQQRAQETQYF.

V and J are TRBV7-8 and TRBJ2-3; D is unclear. From germline, CDR1 is SGHVS and CDR2 FQNEAQ. The V gene lost 1 base and the J gene lost 2 bases, with 13 bases spanning the gap. The CDR3 is made up of 16 amino acids. The CDR3 coding sequence is TGTGCCAGCAGCTTAGTAAGGAGTTTTGCCACAGATACGCAGTATTTT. Its protein is CASSLVRSFATDTQYF.

This clonotype was recorded a few times. The CDR3 DNA is TGTGCCAGCAGCCAACGGACAGGGTTCTCTGAAGCTTTCTTT. Amino acid sequence: CASSQRTGFSEAFF. This chain links TRBV5-5 with TRBJ1-1; 8 bases line up with TRBD1. Germline loops: CDR1 SGHKS, CDR2 YYEKEE (reference sequence). The V gene end was trimmed by 4 bases and the J gene end by 6 bases; junction bases not matched to a gene: 8. The CDR3 covers 14 residues.

The chain combines TRBV7-2 with TRBJ2-7; TRBD2 matches at 7 bases. Trimming cost V 9 bases and J 5 bases; bases outside gene matches: 13. CDR1 is SGHTA and CDR2 is FQGNSA in the germline V gene. CDR3 length: 14 amino acids. CDR3 sequence (DNA): TGTGCCAGTAGAGAGGGAGGGGAATCCCACGAGCAGTACTTC. Protein product: CASREGGESHEQYF.

This clonotype was picked up one time. Compared with germline, one end of the junction differs, possibly owing to a read error. The chain joins TRBV7-2 to TRBJ1-4; D ambiguous. CDR1 is SGHTA, CDR2 FQGNSA, per germline. The CDR3 has 17 amino acids. The CDR3 DNA is TGTGCCAGCAGCTTACGGGGTGCACGGACGGTTAATGAAAAACGGTTTTTT. This translates into CASSLRGARTVNEKRFF.

The chain is built from TRBV2 and TRBJ2-5; D may be TRBD1 or TRBD2 (5 bases each). The germline CDR1 and CDR2 sequences are SNHLY and FYNNEI. V was cut by 6 bases and J by 4 bases, with 15 bases left in between. The CDR3 has 14 residues. The CDR3 region is CASRRRTLRETQYF. CDR3 DNA sequence: TGTGCCAGCAGGCGGAGGACACTCCGAGAGACCCAGTACTTC.

The chain joins TRBV27 to TRBJ2-7; possible D gene TRBD1, 6 bases. Between the trimmed V and J ends, which lost 6 bases and 0 bases, there was a span of 12 bases. This CDR3 is 14 amino acids long. Germline-derived CDR1 and CDR2 are MNHEY and SMNVEV (reference sequence). The CDR3 DNA is TGTGCCAGCAGCCCTGGACAGTTCTCCTACGAGCAGTACTTC. It encodes CASSPGQFSYEQYF.

The gene calls are TRBV4-1 and TRBJ2-1; TRBD2 agrees at 8 bases. There are 16 residues in the CDR3. The junction had 10 bases not matched to a gene; V was cut back by 2 bases and J by 7 bases. In germline, CDR1 is MGHRA, CDR2 YSYEKL. CDR3 coding DNA: TGCGCCAGCAGCCAATGGGGGCTAGCGGGCGGAAATGAGCAGTTCTTC. Protein product: CASSQWGLAGGNEQFF.

Note on this clonotype: An end of the junction does not agree with germline; a read error may underlie this. The rearrangement links TRBV2 to TRBJ1-1, with a possible D match to TRBD1 (6 bases). This CDR3 is built from 14 residues. Looked up from germline, CDR1 is SNHLY and CDR2 is FYNNEI. Written as DNA, the CDR3 is TGTGCCGGCAGTGAACGAGAGGGGGACACTGAAGCTTTCTTT. Encoded protein: CAGSEREGDTEAFF. Full variable domain (outside the CDR3, taken from reference TRBV2 and TRBJ1-1): EPEVTQTPSHQVTQMGQEVILRCVPISNHLYFYWYRQILGQKVEFLVSFYNNEISEKSEIFDDQFSVERPDGSNFTLKIRSTKLEDSAMYFCAGSEREGDTEAFFGQGTRLTVV.

The rearrangement links TRBV7-2 to TRBJ2-5, with TRBD1 matching 7 bases. The junction had 14 bases not matched to a gene; V was cut back by 5 bases and J by 5 bases. CDR1 is SGHTA and CDR2 is FQGNSA in the germline V gene. CDR3 length: 16 residues. CDR3 region: CASSQGDMAMSETQYF. In DNA, the CDR3 is TGTGCCAGCAGCCAGGGGGACATGGCTATGAGCGAGACCCAGTACTTC.

The chain is built from TRBV12-3 or TRBV12-4 and TRBJ1-2; D ambiguous. The CDR3 spans 13 residues. Trimming cost V 5 bases and J 8 bases, with 15 bases left between them. The CDR3 nucleotides are TGTGCCAGCAGTATTACCGTGGGGTACGGCTACACCTTC. The encoded protein is CASSITVGYGYTF.

The chain uses TRBV7-9 and TRBJ2-5, with D tentatively TRBD2 (5 bases). CDR1 SEHNR and CDR2 FQNEAQ come from the germline V gene (reference sequence). The CDR3 spans 15 residues. V was trimmed by 1 base and J by 10 bases, leaving 19 bases between them. The CDR3 protein is CASSLVGAGPSDQYF. In DNA form, the CDR3 reads TGTGCCAGCAGCTTAGTCGGTGCGGGCCCCAGTGACCAGTACTTC. The full variable domain, rest sourced from reference TRBV7-9 and TRBJ2-5, is DTGVSQNPRHKITKRGQNVTFRCDPISEHNRLYWYRQTLGQGPEFLTYFQNEAQLEKSRLLSDRFSAERPKGSFSTLEIQRTEQGDSAMYLCASSLVGAGPSDQYFGPGTRLLVL.

This clonotype was observed a handful of times. The rearrangement uses TRBV3-1 and TRBJ2-5; D is perhaps TRBD2 (5 bases). Matching the DNA end better, TRBJ2-7 makes the J call doubtful. The CDR3 sequence is 15 residues long. CDR1 LGHDT and CDR2 YNNKEL come from the germline V gene (reference sequence). CDR3 protein: CASSLIAGSTYEQYF. As DNA, the CDR3 is TGTGCCAGCAGCCTCATTGCGGGTTCCACCTACGAGCAGTACTTC.

In this sample, this clonotype turned up a few times. CDR3 in amino acids: CSASSRDNEQFF. CDR3 DNA sequence: TGCAGTGCTAGCAGTAGAGACAATGAGCAGTTCTTC. The chain combines TRBV20-1 with TRBJ2-1; D gene ambiguous. Germline loops: CDR1 DFQATT, CDR2 SNEGSKA (reference sequence). CDR3 length: 12 residues. Deletions cut 3 bases from V and 5 bases from J, with 8 bases between.

The chain combines TRBV21-1 with TRBJ1-2; the table's D call, TRBD1, has no DNA check behind it. TRBV21-1 constitutes a pseudogene. The CDR3 has 17 residues. Here the CDR3 reads CASSKRGRGHSNYGYTF. The CDR3 DNA sequence: TGTGCCAGCAGCAAACGGGGCAGGGGGCATTCTAACTATGGCTACACCTTC.